The clone carrying this T cell receptor (beta chain) was picked up a small number of times. Its antigen is undetermined. This CDR3 is 13 amino acids long. Germline trimming cut 6 bases from V and 8 bases from J; bases unmatched to any gene: 9. Germline V gives CDR1 DFQATT, CDR2 SNEGSKA (reference sequence). This entry comes from a study of response to subunit inactivated influenza vaccine. Study-level points and caveats: Every seasonal influenza vaccination brings in few new T cells, the authors suggested.

Using its own MiXCR run on the RT-PCR reads, TCRdb lists one record per CDR3 protein. The sample yields 500,000 to 600,000 distinct CDR3 sequences, approximately 15% seen once. The sample here was CD4+ T cells sorted from PBMCs, taken around 25 months after vaccination. The sequence was obtained from a man in his fifties or sixties who received an inactivated influenza vaccine. The genes are TRBV20-1 and TRBJ1-4, with TRBD1 matching 7 bases. CDR3 amino acids: CSAVQGFSEKLFF. As DNA, the CDR3 is TGCAGTGCCGTACAGGGGTTTTCCGAAAAACTGTTTTTT.